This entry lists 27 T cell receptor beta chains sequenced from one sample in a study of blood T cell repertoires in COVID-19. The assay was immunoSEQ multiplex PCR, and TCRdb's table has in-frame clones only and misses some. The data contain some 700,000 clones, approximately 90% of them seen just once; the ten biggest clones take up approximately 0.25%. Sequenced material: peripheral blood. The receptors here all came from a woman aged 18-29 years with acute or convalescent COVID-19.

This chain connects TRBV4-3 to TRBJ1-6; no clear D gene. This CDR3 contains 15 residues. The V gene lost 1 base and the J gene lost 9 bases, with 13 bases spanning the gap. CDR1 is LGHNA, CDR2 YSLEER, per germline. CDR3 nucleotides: TGCGCCAGCAGCCAAGTTTTACAGTTAGGTTCACCCCTCCACTTT. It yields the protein CASSQVLQLGSPLHF.

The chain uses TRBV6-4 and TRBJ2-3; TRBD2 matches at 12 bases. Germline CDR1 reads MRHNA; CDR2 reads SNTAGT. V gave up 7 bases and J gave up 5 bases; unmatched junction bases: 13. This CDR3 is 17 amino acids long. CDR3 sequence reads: CASKASGGALSRDTQYF. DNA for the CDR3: TGTGCCAGCAAGGCTAGCGGGGGGGCCCTTTCTAGAGATACGCAGTATTTT.

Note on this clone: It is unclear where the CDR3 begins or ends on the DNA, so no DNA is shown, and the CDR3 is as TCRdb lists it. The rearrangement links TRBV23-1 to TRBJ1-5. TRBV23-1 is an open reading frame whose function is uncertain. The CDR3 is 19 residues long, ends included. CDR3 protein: CASILGPPRGRMNNQPQHF.

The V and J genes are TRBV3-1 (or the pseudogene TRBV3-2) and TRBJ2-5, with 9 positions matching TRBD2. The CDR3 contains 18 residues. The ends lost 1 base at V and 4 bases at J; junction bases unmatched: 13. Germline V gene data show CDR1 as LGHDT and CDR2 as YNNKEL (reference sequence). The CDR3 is CASSQGRWAGGLGETQYF. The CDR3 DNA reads TGTGCCAGCAGCCAAGGCCGTTGGGCGGGGGGGCTAGGAGAGACCCAGTACTTC.

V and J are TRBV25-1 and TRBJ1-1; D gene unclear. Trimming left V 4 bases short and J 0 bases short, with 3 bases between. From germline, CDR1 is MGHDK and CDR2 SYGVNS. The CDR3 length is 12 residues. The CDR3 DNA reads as TGTGCCAGCAGTGCCATGAACACTGAAGCTTTCTTT. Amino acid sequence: CASSAMNTEAFF.

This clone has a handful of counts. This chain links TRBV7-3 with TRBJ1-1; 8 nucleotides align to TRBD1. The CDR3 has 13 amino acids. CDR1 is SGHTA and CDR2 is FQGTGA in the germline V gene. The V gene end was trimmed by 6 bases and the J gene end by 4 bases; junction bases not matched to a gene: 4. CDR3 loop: CASSWTGSTEAFF. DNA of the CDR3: TGTGCCAGCAGTTGGACAGGGAGCACTGAAGCTTTCTTT. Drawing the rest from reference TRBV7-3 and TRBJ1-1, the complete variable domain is GAGVSQTPSNKVTEKGKYVELRCDPISGHTALYWYRQSLGQGPEFLIYFQGTGAADDSGLPNDRFFAVRPEGSVSTLKIQRTERGDSAVYLCASSWTGSTEAFFGQGTRLTVV.

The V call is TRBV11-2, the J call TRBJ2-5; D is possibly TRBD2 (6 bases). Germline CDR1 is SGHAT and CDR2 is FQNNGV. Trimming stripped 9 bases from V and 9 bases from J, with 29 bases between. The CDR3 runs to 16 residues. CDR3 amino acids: CASRSFFGTHIGSQYF. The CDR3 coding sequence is TGTGCCAGTAGGAGTTTTTTCGGGACTCACATTGGGTCCCAGTACTTC.

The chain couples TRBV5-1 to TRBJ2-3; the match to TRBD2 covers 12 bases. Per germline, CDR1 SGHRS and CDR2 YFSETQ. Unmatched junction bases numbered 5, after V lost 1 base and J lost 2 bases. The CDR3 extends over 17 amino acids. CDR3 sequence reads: CASSLQTSGGYTDTQYF. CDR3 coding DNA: TGCGCCAGCAGCTTGCAGACTAGCGGGGGTTACACAGATACGCAGTATTTT.

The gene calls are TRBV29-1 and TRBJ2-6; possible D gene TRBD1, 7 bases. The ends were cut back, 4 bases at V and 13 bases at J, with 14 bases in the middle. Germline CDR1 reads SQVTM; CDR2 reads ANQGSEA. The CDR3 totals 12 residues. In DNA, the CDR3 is TGCAGCGTTGGGAGGGGGCCCCGGGTCCTGACTTTC. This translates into CSVGRGPRVLTF.

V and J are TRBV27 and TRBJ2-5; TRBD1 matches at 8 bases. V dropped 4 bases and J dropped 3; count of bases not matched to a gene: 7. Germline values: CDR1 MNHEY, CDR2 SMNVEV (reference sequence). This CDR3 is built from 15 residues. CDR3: CASSSGGAIKETQYF. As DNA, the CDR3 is TGTGCCAGCAGTTCAGGGGGCGCGATAAAAGAGACCCAGTACTTC.

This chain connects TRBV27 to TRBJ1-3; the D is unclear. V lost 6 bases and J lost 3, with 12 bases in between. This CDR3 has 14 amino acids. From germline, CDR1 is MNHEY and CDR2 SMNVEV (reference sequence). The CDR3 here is CASSPTADGNTIYF. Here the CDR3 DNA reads TGTGCCAGCAGCCCGACTGCAGATGGAAACACCATATATTTT.

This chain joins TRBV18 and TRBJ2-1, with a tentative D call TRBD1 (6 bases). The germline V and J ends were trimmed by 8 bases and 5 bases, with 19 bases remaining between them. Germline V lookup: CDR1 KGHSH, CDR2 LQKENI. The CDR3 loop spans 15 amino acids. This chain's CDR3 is CASQPPGHADNEQFF. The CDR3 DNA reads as TGTGCCAGCCAACCCCCGGGACACGCCGACAATGAGCAGTTCTTC.

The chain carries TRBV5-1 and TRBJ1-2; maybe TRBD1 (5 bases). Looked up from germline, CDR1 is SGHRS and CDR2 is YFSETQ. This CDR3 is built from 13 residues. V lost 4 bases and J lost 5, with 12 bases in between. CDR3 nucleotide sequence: TGCGCCAGCAGCCCGACAGCGATATATGGCTACACCTTC. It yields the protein CASSPTAIYGYTF.

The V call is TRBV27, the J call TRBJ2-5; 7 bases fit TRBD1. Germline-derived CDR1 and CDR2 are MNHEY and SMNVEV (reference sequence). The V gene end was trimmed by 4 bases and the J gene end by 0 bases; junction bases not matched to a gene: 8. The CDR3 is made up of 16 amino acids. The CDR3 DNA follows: TGTGCCAGCAGTTGGGACAGTTCCATGTACCAAGAGACCCAGTACTTC. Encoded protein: CASSWDSSMYQETQYF.

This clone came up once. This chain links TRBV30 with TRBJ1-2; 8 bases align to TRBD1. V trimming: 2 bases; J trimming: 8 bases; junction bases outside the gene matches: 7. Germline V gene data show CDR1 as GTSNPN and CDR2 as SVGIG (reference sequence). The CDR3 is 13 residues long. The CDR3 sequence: CAWSSTGGRGYTF. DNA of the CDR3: TGTGCCTGGAGTAGCACAGGGGGTCGGGGCTACACCTTC. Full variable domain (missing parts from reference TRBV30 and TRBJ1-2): SQTIHQWPATLVQPVGSPLSLECTVEGTSNPNLYWYRQAAGRGLQLLFYSVGIGQISSEVPQNLSASRPQDRQFILSSKKLLLSDSGFYLCAWSSTGGRGYTFGSGTRLTVV.

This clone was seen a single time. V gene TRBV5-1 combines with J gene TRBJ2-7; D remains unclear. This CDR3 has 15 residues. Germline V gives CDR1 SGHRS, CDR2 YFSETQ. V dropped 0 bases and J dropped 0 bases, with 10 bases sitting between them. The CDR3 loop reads CASSLDASYSYEQYF. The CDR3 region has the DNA TGCGCCAGCAGCTTGGACGCTTCCTACTCCTACGAGCAGTACTTC.

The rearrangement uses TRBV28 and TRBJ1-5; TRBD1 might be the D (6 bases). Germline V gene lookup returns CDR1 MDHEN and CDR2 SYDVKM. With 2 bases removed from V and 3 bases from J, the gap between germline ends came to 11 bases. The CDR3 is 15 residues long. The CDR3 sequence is CASSLGDRTNQPQHF. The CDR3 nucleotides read TGTGCCAGCAGTTTAGGAGACAGGACCAATCAGCCCCAGCATTTT.

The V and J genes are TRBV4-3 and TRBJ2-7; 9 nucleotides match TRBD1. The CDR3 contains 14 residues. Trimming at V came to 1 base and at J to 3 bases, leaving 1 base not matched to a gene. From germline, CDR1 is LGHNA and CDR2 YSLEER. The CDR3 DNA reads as TGCGCCAGCAGCCAAGCGACAGGGGGCTACGAGCAGTACTTC. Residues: CASSQATGGYEQYF.

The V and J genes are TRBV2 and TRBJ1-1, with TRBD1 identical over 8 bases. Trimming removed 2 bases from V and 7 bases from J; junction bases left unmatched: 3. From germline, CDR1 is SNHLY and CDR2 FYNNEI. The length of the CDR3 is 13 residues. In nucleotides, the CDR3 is TGTGCCAGCAGTGAACAGGGGGCTGGTGAAGCTTTCTTT. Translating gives CASSEQGAGEAFF.

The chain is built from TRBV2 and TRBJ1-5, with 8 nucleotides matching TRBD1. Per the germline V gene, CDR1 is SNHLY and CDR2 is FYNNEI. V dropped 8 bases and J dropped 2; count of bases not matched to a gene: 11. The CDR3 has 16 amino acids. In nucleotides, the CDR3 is TGTGCCAGCCTAAGCCTATGGACAGGGCGCAATCAGCCCCAGCATTTT. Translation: CASLSLWTGRNQPQHF.

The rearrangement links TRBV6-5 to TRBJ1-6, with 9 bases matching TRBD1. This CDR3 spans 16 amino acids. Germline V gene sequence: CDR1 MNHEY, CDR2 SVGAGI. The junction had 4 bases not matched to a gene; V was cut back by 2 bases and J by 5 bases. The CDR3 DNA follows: TGTGCCAGCAGTTACGACCGGGACAGGGATAATTCACCCCTCCACTTT. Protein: CASSYDRDRDNSPLHF.

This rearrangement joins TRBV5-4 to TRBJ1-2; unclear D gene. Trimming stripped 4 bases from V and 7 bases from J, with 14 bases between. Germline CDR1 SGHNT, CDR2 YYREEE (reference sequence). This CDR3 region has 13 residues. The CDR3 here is CASSLLSVSGYTF. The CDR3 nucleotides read TGTGCCAGCAGCCTCCTCTCAGTAAGTGGCTACACCTTC.

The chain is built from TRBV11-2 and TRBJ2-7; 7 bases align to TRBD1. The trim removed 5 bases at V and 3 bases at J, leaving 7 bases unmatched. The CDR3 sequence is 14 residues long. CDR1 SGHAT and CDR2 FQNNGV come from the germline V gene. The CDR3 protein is CASSPTGAGYEQYF. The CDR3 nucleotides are TGTGCCAGCAGCCCCACAGGGGCTGGCTACGAGCAGTACTTC.

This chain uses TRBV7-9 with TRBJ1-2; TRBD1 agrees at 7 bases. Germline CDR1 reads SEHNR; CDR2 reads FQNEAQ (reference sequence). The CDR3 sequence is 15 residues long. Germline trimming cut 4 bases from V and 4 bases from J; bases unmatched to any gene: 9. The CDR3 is CASSYADRLIYGYTF. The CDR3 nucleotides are TGTGCCAGCAGCTATGCGGACAGGCTGATCTATGGCTACACCTTC.

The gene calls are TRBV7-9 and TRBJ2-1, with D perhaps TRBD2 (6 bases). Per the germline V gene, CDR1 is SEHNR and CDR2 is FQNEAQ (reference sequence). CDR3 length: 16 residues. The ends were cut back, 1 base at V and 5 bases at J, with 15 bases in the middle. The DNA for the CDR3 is TGTGCCAGCAGCTTAGGTCTAGGGAGGACGGACAATGAGCAGTTCTTC. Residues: CASSLGLGRTDNEQFF.

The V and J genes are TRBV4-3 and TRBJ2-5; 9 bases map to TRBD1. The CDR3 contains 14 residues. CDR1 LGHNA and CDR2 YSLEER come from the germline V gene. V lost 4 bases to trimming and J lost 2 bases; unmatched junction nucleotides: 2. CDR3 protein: CASSPGTGQETQYF. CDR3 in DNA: TGCGCCAGCAGCCCCGGGACAGGGCAAGAGACCCAGTACTTC.

This CDR3 reads CASSTQQGWSTEAFF. DNA of the CDR3: TGTGCCAGCAGCACCCAACAGGGATGGAGCACTGAAGCTTTCTTT. This chain links TRBV3-1 (or the pseudogene TRBV3-2) with TRBJ1-1; D is perhaps TRBD1 (6 bases). CDR1 is LGHDT, CDR2 YNNKEL, per germline (reference sequence). This CDR3 has 15 residues. V was pared by 5 bases and J by 4 bases, with 17 bases between.